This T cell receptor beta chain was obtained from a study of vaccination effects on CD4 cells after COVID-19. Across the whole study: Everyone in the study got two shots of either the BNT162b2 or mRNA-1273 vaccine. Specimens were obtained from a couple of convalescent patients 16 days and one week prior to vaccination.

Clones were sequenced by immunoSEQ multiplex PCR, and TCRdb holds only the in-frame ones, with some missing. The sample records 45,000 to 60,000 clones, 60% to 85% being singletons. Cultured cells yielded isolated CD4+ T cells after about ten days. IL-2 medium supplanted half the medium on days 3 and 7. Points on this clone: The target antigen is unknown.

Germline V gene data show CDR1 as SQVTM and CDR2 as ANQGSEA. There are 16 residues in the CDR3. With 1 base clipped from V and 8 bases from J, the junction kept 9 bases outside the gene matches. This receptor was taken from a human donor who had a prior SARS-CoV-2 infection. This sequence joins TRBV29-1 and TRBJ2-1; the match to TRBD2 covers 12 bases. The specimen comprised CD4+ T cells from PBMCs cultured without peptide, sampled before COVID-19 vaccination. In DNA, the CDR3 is TGCAGCGTTGAAGTCCGACTAGCGGGAGCCGTCGATGAGCAGTTCTTC. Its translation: CSVEVRLAGAVDEQFF.